This TCR beta chain originates from a study of vaccination and CD4 T cells after COVID-19. Across the study: The post-COVID samples were taken a median roughly 94 days after diagnosis, anywhere from 35 to 161. Every culture used as a control got a CEFX pool, an HIV-1 Nef pool, or no peptide.

This clonotype was counted between two and nine times. What it binds is not known. This CDR3 region has 14 residues. From germline, CDR1 is DFQATT and CDR2 SNEGSKA (reference sequence). After removal of 4 bases from V and 6 bases from J, the junction contained 5 bases not matched to a gene. Treatment in this sample: approximately 11-day PBMC culture with coronavirus spike peptide pools or control peptides (ViraFEST assay). Half of the medium was exchanged for fresh IL-2 medium, first on day 3 and then on day 7. With the Oncomine TCR Beta short-read assay, DNA from cultured CD4+ T cells was sequenced. Genomic DNA was drawn out of CD4+ T cells grown in culture. Using its own MiXCR run on the PCR reads, TCRdb lists one record per CDR3 protein. The table lists tens of thousands of distinct CDR3 sequences, 40% to 55% of them singletons.

The rearrangement links TRBV20-1 to TRBJ1-6; 8 bases are shared with TRBD1. Sequenced material: CD4+ T cells from blood, cultured in vitro, taken after SARS-CoV-2 vaccination. This sequence originates from a human donor who had recovered from COVID-19. CDR3 sequence: CSATRDRSNSPLHF. CDR3 sequence (DNA): TGCAGTGCTACCCGGGACAGGAGTAATTCACCCCTCCACTTT.